Reported below is one T cell receptor (beta chain). This sample was included in a study of shared clonotypes between healthy human individuals. Positive CCR7 selection of CD45RO-negative cells yielded the naive CD8 cells, and terminally differentiated effector memory CD45RA+ cells were excluded. An even split of each subset's genomic DNA across several immunoSEQ plates was performed. Libraries were prepared by immunoSEQ multiplex PCR; TCRdb keeps only in-frame clonotypes and omits some of them. The data hold around 2,000,000 clones, with 90% to 95% observed a single time. Germline CDR1 and CDR2: MNHEY and SMNVEV (reference sequence). This CDR3 is 18 amino acids long. The V end was cut by 2 bases, the J end by 4 bases, with 21 bases between.

Sequencing input: naive CD8+ T cells from PBMCs. The receptor was isolated from a man aged 18-30 years in good health. Some clones in this sample may be carry-over from other donors' samples. The rearrangement uses TRBV27 and TRBJ1-5; TRBD1 is a possible D gene (6 bases). In nucleotides, the CDR3 is TGTGCCAGCAGTTTAGGGCCCCCGGGGGCGGTGGCGAATCAGCCCCAGCATTTT. This sequence encodes CASSLGPPGAVANQPQHF.